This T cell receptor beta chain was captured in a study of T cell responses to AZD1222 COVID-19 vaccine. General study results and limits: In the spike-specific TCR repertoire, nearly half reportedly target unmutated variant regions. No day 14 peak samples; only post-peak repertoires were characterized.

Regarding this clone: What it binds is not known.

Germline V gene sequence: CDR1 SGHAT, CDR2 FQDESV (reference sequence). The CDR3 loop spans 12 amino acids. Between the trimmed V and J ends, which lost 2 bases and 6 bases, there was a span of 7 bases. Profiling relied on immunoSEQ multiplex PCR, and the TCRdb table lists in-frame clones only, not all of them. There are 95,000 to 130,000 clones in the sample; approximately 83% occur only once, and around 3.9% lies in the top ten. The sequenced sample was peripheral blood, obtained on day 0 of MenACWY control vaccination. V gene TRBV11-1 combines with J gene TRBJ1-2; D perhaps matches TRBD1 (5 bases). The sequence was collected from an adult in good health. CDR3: CASSLTGDGYTF. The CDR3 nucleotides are TGTGCCAGCAGCTTAACGGGGGATGGCTACACCTTC.